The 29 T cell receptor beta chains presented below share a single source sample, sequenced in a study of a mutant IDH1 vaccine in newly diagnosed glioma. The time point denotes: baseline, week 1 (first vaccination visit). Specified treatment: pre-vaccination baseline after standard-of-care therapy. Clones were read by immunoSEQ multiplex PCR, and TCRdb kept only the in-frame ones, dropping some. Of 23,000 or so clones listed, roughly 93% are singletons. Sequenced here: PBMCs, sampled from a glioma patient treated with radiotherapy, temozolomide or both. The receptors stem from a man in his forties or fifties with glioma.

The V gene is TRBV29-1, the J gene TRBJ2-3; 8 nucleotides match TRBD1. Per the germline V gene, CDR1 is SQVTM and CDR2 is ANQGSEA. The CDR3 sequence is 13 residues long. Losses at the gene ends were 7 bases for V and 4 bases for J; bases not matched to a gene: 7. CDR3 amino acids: CSARDRWADTQYF. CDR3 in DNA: TGCAGCGCCAGGGACAGGTGGGCAGATACGCAGTATTTT.

CDR3 in DNA: TGTGCCAGCTCACCTAGGACAACTGGGGCCAACGTCCTGACTTTC. The encoded protein is CASSPRTTGANVLTF. The rearrangement uses TRBV18 and TRBJ2-6; D may be TRBD1 (5 bases). V was cut by 3 bases and J by 2 bases, with 8 bases left in between. Germline CDR1 is KGHSH and CDR2 is LQKENI. CDR3 length equals 15 residues.

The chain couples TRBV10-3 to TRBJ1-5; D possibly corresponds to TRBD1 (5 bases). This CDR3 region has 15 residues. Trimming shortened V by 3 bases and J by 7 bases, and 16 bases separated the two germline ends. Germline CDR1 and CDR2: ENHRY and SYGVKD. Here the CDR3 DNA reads TGTGCCATCAGTGACTCACGGGTCGGGGGGCAGCCCCAGCATTTT. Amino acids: CAISDSRVGGQPQHF.

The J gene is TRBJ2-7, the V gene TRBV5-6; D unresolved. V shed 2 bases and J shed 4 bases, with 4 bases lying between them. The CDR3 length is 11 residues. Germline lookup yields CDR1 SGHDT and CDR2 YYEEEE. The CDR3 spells CASSFGYEQYF. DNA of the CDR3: TGTGCCAGCAGCTTCGGTTACGAGCAGTACTTC.

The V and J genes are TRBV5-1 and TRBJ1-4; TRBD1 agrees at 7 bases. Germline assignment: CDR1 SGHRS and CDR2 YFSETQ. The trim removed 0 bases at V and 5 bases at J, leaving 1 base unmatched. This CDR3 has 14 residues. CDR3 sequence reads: CASSLGDSNEKLFF. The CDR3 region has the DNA TGCGCCAGCAGCTTGGGGGACAGCAATGAAAAACTGTTTTTT.

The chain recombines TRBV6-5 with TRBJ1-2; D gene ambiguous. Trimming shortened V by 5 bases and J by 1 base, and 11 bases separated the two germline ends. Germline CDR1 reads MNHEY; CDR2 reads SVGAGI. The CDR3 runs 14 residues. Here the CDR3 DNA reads TGTGCCAGCAGTATTCTCCCCAGTAACTATGGCTACACCTTC. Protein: CASSILPSNYGYTF.

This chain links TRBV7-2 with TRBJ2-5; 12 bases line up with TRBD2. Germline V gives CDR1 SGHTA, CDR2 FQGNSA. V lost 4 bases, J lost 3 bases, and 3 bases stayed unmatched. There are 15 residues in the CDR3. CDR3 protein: CASSSRLAGEETQYF. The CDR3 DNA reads TGTGCCAGCAGCTCAAGACTAGCGGGGGAAGAGACCCAGTACTTC.

CDR3 loop: CASSQDSGRGTDTQYF. In nucleotides, the CDR3 is TGCGCCAGCAGCCAAGACAGTGGGAGGGGCACAGATACGCAGTATTTT. The chain links TRBV4-1 to TRBJ2-3, with 7 bases matching TRBD2. This CDR3 is built from 16 residues. V shed 0 bases and J 1 base; nucleotides not matched to a gene: 4. From germline, CDR1 is MGHRA and CDR2 YSYEKL.

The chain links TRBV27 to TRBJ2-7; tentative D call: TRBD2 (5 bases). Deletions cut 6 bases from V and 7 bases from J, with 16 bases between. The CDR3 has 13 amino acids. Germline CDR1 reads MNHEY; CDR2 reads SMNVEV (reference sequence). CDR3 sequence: CASSASTGSEQYF. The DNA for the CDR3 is TGTGCCAGCAGCGCTTCCACGGGGTCGGAGCAGTACTTC.

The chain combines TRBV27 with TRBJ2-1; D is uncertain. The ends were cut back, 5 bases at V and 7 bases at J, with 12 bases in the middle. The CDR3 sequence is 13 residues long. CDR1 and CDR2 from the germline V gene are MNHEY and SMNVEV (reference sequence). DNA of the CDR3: TGTGCCAGCAGTCTCCGCGCGAATAATGAGCAGTTCTTC. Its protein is CASSLRANNEQFF.

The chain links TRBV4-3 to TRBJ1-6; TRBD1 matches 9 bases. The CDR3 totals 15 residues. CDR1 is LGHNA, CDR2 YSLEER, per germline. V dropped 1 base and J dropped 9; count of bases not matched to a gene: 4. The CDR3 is CASSQVRQGGSPLHF. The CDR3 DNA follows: TGCGCCAGCAGCCAAGTTCGACAGGGGGGTTCACCCCTCCACTTT.

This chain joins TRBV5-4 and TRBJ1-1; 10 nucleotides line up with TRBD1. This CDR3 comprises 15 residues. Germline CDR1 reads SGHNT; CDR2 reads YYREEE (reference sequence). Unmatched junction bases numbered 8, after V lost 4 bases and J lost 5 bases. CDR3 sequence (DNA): TGTGCCAGCAGCACAAGACAGGGGGCGCAAACTGAAGCTTTCTTT. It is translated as CASSTRQGAQTEAFF.

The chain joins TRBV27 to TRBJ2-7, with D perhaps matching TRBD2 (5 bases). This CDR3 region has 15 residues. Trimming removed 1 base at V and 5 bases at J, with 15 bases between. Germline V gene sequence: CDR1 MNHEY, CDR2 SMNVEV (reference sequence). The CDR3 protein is CASSLFLATTHEQYF. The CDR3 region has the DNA TGTGCCAGCAGTTTATTTCTAGCCACGACCCACGAGCAGTACTTC.

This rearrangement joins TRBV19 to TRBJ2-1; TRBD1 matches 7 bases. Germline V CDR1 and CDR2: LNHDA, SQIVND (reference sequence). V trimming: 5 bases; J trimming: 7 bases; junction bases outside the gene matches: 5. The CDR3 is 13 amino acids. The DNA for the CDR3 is TGTGCCAGTAGTGCCGGGACAGCAAATGAGCAGTTCTTC. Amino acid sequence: CASSAGTANEQFF.

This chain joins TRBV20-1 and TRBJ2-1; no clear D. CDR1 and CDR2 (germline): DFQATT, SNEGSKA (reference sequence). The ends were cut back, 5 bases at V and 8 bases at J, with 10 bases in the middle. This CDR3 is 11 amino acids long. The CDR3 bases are TGCAGTGCTTCTAGAGTTCATGAGCAGTTCTTC. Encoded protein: CSASRVHEQFF.

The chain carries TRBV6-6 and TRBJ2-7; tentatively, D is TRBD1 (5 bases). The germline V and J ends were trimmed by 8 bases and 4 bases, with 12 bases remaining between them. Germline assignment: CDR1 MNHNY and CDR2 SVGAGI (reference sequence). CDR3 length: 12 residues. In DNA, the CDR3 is TGTGCCAGCGGGCCAGGGTCGTACGAGCAGTACTTC. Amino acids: CASGPGSYEQYF.

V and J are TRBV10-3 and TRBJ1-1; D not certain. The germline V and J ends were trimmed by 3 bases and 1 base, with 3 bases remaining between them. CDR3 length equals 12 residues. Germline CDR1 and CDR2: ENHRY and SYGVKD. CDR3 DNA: TGTGCCATCAGTGATGGGAACACTGAAGCTTTCTTT. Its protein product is CAISDGNTEAFF.

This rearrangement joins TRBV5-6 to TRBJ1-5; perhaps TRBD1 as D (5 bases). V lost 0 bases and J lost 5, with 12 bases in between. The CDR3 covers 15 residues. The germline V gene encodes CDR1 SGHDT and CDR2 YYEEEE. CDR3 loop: CASSLAGYHDQPQHF. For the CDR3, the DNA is TGTGCCAGCAGCTTGGCAGGGTATCATGATCAGCCCCAGCATTTT.

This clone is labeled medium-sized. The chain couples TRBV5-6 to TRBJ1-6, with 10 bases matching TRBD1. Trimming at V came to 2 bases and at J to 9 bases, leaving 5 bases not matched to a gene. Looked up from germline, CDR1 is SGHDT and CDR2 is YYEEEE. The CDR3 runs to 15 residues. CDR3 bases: TGTGCCAGCAGCTTACCGGGACAGGGGAGTTCACCCCTCCACTTT. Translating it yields CASSLPGQGSSPLHF. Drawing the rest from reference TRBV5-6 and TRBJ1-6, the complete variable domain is DAGVTQSPTHLIKTRGQQVTLRCSPKSGHDTVSWYQQALGQGPQFIFQYYEEEERQRGNFPDRFSGHQFPNYSSELNVNALLLGDSALYLCASSLPGQGSSPLHFGNGTRLTVT.

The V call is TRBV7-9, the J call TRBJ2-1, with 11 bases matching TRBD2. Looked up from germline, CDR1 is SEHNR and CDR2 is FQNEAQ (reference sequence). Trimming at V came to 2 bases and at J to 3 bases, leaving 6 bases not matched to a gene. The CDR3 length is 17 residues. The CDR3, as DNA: TGTGCCAGCAGCTTACCGATTCTAGCGGGGGGCTACAATGAGCAGTTCTTC. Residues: CASSLPILAGGYNEQFF.

The CDR3 loop reads CAWSISSTAFF. The CDR3 nucleotides are TGTGCCTGGAGTATTTCGTCTACAGCTTTCTTT. V gene TRBV30 combines with J gene TRBJ1-1; no clear D gene. Between the trimmed V and J ends, which lost 2 bases and 10 bases, there was a span of 11 bases. This CDR3 has 11 residues. Germline V gives CDR1 GTSNPN, CDR2 SVGIG (reference sequence).

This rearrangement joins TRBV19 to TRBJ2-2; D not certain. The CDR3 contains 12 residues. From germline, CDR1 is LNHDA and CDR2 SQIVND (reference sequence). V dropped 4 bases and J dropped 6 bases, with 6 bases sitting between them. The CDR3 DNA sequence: TGTGCCAGTAGTAGGGCCGCCGGGGAGCTGTTTTTT. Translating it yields CASSRAAGELFF. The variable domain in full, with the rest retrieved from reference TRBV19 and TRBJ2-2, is DGGITQSPKYLFRKEGQNVTLSCEQNLNHDAMYWYRQDPGQGLRLIYYSQIVNDFQKGDIAEGYSVSREKKESFPLTVTSAQKNPTAFYLCASSRAAGELFFGEGSRLTVL.

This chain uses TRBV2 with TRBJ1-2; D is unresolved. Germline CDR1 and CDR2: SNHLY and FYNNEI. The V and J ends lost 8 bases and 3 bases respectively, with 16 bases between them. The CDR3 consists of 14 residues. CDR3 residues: CASSPGGRYYGYTF. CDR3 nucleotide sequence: TGTGCCAGCTCACCGGGAGGGAGGTACTATGGCTACACCTTC.

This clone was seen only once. The CDR3 DNA is TGCGCCAGCAGCCAAGATACGATTTCTGGCGGGAGTTCCCCCAATGAGCAGTTCTTC. Amino acid sequence: CASSQDTISGGSSPNEQFF. The chain employs TRBV4-1 and TRBJ2-1; 7 bases fit TRBD2. This CDR3 is built from 19 residues. Germline V gene lookup returns CDR1 MGHRA and CDR2 YSYEKL. The ends lost 0 bases at V and 6 bases at J; junction bases unmatched: 17.

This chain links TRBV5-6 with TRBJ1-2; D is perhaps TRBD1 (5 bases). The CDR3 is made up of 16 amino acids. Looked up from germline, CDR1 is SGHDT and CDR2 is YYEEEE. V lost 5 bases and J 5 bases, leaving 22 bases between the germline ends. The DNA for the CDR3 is TGTGCCAGCAGGCAGGGAGGTCAAAGTTTTAAATATGGCTACACCTTC. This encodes CASRQGGQSFKYGYTF.

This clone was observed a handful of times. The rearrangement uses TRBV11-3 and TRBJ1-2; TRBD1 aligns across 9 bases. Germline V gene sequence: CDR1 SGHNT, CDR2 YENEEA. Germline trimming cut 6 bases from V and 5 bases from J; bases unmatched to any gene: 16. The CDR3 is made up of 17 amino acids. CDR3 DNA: TGTGCCAGCAGTCCCGGACAGGGGATGAGTTTTGGGTATGGCTACACCTTC. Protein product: CASSPGQGMSFGYGYTF.

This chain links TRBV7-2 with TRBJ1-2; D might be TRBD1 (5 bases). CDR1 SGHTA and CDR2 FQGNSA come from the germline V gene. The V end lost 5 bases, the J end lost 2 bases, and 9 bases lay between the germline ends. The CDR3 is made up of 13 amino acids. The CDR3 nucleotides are TGTGCCAGCAGCGTCCAGGGCAACTATGGCTACACCTTC. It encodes CASSVQGNYGYTF.

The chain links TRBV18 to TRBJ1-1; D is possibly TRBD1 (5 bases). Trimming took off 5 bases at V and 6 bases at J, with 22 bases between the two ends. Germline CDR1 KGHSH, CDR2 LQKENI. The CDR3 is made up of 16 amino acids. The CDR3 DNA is TGTGCCAGCTCATCCTCTTCCGGGACGAACGGGGCTGAAGCTTTCTTT. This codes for CASSSSSGTNGAEAFF.

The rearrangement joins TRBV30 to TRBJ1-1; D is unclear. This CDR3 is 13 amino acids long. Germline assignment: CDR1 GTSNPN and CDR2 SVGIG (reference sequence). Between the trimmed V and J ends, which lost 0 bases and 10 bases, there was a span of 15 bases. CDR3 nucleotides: TGTGCCTGGAGTGTTTCGACCCCGGGGAGAGCTTTCTTT. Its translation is CAWSVSTPGRAFF.